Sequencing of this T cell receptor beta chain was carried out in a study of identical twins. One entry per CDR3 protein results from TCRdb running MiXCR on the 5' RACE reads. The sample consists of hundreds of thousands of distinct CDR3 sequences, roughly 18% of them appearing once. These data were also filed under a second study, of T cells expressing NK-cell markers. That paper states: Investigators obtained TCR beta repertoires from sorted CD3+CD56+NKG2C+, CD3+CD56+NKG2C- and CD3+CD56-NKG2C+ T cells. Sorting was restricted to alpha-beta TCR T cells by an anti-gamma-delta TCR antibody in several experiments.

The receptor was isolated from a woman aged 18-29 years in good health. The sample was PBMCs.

Written as DNA, the CDR3 is TGTGCCAGGAGACAGGGGGCGTCGGCTGGCTACACCTTC. Translating it yields CARRQGASAGYTF. The rearrangement joins TRBV2 to TRBJ1-2, with 10 bases fitting TRBD1. The V segment lost 9 bases and the J segment 7 bases; nucleotides outside the gene matches: 8. The length of the CDR3 is 13 residues. Germline assignment: CDR1 SNHLY and CDR2 FYNNEI.